This TCR beta chain was retrieved from a study of T cells in Graves' hyperthyroidism and ophthalmopathy. Regions amplified from RNA transcripts were the TCR beta CDR3 regions. The TCR CDR3 first-round RT-PCR relied on the HTBI primer set. TCRdb fed the multiplex PCR reads into MiXCR, producing one record per CDR3 protein. Among 600,000 to 800,000 distinct CDR3 sequences, just over 35% were seen once, and the ten largest hold around 29%. Graves' hyperthyroidism was deemed stable absent ophthalmopathy progression within 18 months. Exclusion criteria comprised uncontrolled infection, other autoimmune disease, pregnancy or lactation. Diagnostic decisions used clinical symptoms, serum thyroxine and TRAb, thyroid ultrasound and orbital computed tomography. This sample holds PBMCs from 10 ml fresh peripheral blood. This CDR3 is 14 amino acids long. Germline V gene data show CDR1 as SEHNR and CDR2 as FQNEAQ (reference sequence). The V and J ends lost 1 base and 4 bases, in that order; junction bases with no gene match: 3.

The TCR comes from a woman aged 40 to 50 with Graves' hyperthyroidism. Source material: blood. The chain couples TRBV7-9 to TRBJ2-7; 8 positions agree with TRBD1. Here the CDR3 DNA reads TGTGCCAGCAGCTTAGGCAGGGGGCAATACGAGCAGTACTTC. The encoded protein is CASSLGRGQYEQYF.